These T cell receptor beta chains were read from a single sample in a study of beta chain features in type 1 diabetes. Repertoires were generated with immunoSEQ multiplex PCR, while TCRdb's copy carries only in-frame clones and drops some. This sample has roughly 260,000 clones, with approximately 10% found just once. The source material was naive CD4+ T cells from blood. All receptors derive from a young man with type 1 diabetes. Each CDR3 is given with its conserved first and last residue. Fields, in order: J gene, clone size, D gene, V gene, CDR3 DNA, CDR3 protein. The D gene is left open where the match is weak. A clone size is listed for some rows: how often the clone was seen (once, few, many), or a class if it is expanded.

TRBJ1-1 | few | - | TRBV11-2 | TGTGCCAGCAGCTATCTCGTATACAGGAACACTGAAGCTTTCTTT | CASSYLVYRNTEAFF
TRBJ1-2 | - | - | TRBV30 | TGTGCCTGGAGTGTACGAGTGGGCCCGCTGCCGCCCGGCTATGGCTACACCTTC | CAWSVRVGPLPPGYGYTF
TRBJ1-2 | few | TRBD1 | TRBV5-1 | TGCGCCAGCAGCCTGGGACAGCTCAATGGCTACACCTTC | CASSLGQLNGYTF
TRBJ1-5 | few | - | TRBV30 | TGTGCCTGGAGTCCGTCCCTCGGGCCCCAGCATTTT | CAWSPSLGPQHF
TRBJ2-7 | few | TRBD1 | TRBV7-9 | TGTGCCAGCAGCCCGTCGGGACAGGGGGCCTACGAGCAGTACTTC | CASSPSGQGAYEQYF
TRBJ2-5 | few | - | TRBV20-1 | TGCCTCTGGGGGCTTCAAGAGACCCAGTACTTC | CLWGLQETQYF
TRBJ1-5 | - | - | TRBV11-2 | TGTGCCAGCAGCTTAGATCGGTATCAGCCCCAGCATTTT | CASSLDRYQPQHF
TRBJ1-2 | few | TRBD1 | TRBV7-9 | TGTGCCAGCAGCAGCCCGGGACAGGGCGGTGGCTACACCTTC | CASSSPGQGGGYTF
TRBJ2-5 | - | TRBD2 | TRBV27 | TGTGCCAGCAGCCTCGGAGGGACCCCGGGAGGGACCCAGTACTTC | CASSLGGTPGGTQYF
TRBJ2-3 | few | - | TRBV9 | TGTGCCAGCAGCCCCAGTAAGACAGATACGCAGTATTTT | CASSPSKTDTQYF
TRBJ1-1 | few | TRBD1 | TRBV9 | TGTGCCAGCAGCGCAGGGGGGACACTTCCGAACACTGAAGCTTTCTTT | CASSAGGTLPNTEAFF
TRBJ2-1 | - | TRBD2 | TRBV9 | TGTGCCAGCAGCTATAGGAGCGGGGGGGCAGATGAGCAGTTCTTC | CASSYRSGGADEQFF
TRBJ2-3 | few | - | TRBV6-5 | TGTGCCAGCAGTCGCAGGGACACCACAGATACGCAGTATTTT | CASSRRDTTDTQYF
TRBJ2-5 | few | - | TRBV5-1 | TGCGCCAGCAGCCCCGGGACTCAGGGAGAGACCCAGTACTTC | CASSPGTQGETQYF
TRBJ2-1 | - | - | TRBV19 | TGTGCCAGTAGTATAGTCCAGGGGTGGTTCTTC | CASSIVQGWFF
TRBJ1-1 | - | TRBD1 | TRBV27 | TGTGCCAGCACTAAAGGGGGCGTGAACACTGAAGCTTTCTTT | CASTKGGVNTEAFF
TRBJ2-5 | - | TRBD1 | TRBV5-1 | TGCGCCAGCAGCTTGGGACAGGGTGGGGAGACCCAGTACTTC | CASSLGQGGETQYF
TRBJ2-5 | - | TRBD1 | TRBV5-1 | TGCGCCAGCAGCTTGTCCGGGACAGAAGAGACCCAGTACTTC | CASSLSGTEETQYF
TRBJ1-6 | - | TRBD1 | TRBV9 | TGTGCCAGCGGCCGGGACAGGGGATCCCCCCTCCACTTT | CASGRDRGSPLHF
TRBJ2-3 | - | - | TRBV7-2 | TGTGCCAGCAGCTTAGACGGGGAACGCACAGATACGCAGTATTTT | CASSLDGERTDTQYF
TRBJ1-1 | - | - | TRBV6-6 | TGTGCCAGCAGTTACACAGGACGGTCGAACACTGAAGCTTTCTTT | CASSYTGRSNTEAFF
TRBJ1-2 | few | - | TRBV9 | TGTGCCAGCAGCGTAGCCCTGGGGGGTGGCTACACCTTC | CASSVALGGGYTF
TRBJ2-5 | - | - | TRBV18 | TGTGCCAGCTCACCTGGGGAGGAAGAGACCCAGTACTTC | CASSPGEEETQYF